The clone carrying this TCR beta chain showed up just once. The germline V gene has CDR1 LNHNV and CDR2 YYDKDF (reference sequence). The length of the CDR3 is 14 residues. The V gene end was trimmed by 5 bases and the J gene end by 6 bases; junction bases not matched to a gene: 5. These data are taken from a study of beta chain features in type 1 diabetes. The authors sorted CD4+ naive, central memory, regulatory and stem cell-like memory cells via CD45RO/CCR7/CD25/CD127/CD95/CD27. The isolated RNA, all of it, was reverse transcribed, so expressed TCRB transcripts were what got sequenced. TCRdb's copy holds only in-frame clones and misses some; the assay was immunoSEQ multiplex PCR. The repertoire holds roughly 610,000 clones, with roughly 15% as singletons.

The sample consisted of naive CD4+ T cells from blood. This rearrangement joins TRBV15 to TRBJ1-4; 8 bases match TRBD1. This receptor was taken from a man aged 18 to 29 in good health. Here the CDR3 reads CATSGRGQDEKLFF. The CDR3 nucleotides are TGTGCCACCAGCGGCAGGGGGCAGGATGAAAAACTGTTTTTT.